Shown below are 29 T cell receptor beta chains from a single sample sequenced in a study of cytomegalovirus exposure and HLA in healthy donors. With 60 Vbeta and 13 Jbeta primers, the PCR was carried out. Produced via immunoSEQ multiplex PCR; TCRdb's table is partial and in-frame only. The sample is made up of 110,000 to 150,000 clones, and the top ten hold around 2.2% of it. What was sequenced was PBMCs. These receptors all stem from a woman aged 18-35 years in good health and CMV-seronegative.

V and J are TRBV28 and TRBJ2-1, with D possibly being TRBD1 (5 bases). Trimming pared 6 bases from V and 2 bases from J, leaving 8 bases between. Per germline, CDR1 MDHEN and CDR2 SYDVKM. The CDR3 loop spans 13 amino acids. CDR3 sequence reads: CASRDTAYNEQFF. The DNA of the CDR3 is TGTGCCAGCAGGGACACCGCCTACAATGAGCAGTTCTTC.

The rearrangement joins TRBV5-4 to TRBJ1-1; TRBD1 agrees at 7 bases. Unmatched junction bases numbered 3, after V lost 3 bases and J lost 1 base. The CDR3 is 14 residues long. Looked up from germline, CDR1 is SGHNT and CDR2 is YYREEE (reference sequence). CDR3 amino acids: CASSWTGENTEAFF. Written as DNA, the CDR3 is TGTGCCAGCAGCTGGACAGGAGAGAACACTGAAGCTTTCTTT.

CDR3 sequence reads: CASSISGSGNYEQFF. DNA of the CDR3: TGTGCCAGTAGTATATCCGGGAGTGGTAACTATGAGCAGTTCTTC. J is TRBJ2-1 and V is TRBV19, with D maybe TRBD2 (6 bases). The CDR3 covers 15 residues. Trimming removed 2 bases from V and 8 bases from J, with 16 bases in between. The germline V gene encodes CDR1 LNHDA and CDR2 SQIVND (reference sequence).

The V call is TRBV4-1, the J call TRBJ1-4; perhaps TRBD1 as D (5 bases). This CDR3 has 15 residues. CDR1 and CDR2 from the germline V gene are MGHRA and YSYEKL. Between the trimmed V and J ends, which lost 1 base and 7 bases, there was a span of 13 bases. Written as DNA, the CDR3 is TGCGCCAGCAGCCAAGTTGGGGGGATCGGTGAAAAACTGTTTTTT. This encodes CASSQVGGIGEKLFF.

The rearrangement links TRBV5-1 to TRBJ2-4, with D tentatively TRBD1 (6 bases). Per the germline V gene, CDR1 is SGHRS and CDR2 is YFSETQ. With 4 bases removed from V and 0 bases from J, the gap between germline ends came to 17 bases. CDR3 length equals 17 residues. The CDR3 sequence is CASSKTDRRLAKNIQYF. The DNA for the CDR3 is TGCGCCAGCAGCAAAACCGACAGGCGATTAGCCAAAAACATTCAGTACTTC.

The chain recombines TRBV15 with TRBJ2-7; 9 bases match TRBD2. Germline V lookup: CDR1 LNHNV, CDR2 YYDKDF (reference sequence). This CDR3 has 16 amino acids. V shed 5 bases, J shed 3 bases, and the junction held 11 bases outside the gene matches. This CDR3 reads CATSGLAGAGIYEQYF. The CDR3 bases are TGTGCCACCAGCGGTTTAGCGGGAGCGGGGATCTACGAGCAGTACTTC. Full variable domain (outside the CDR3, taken from reference TRBV15 and TRBJ2-7): DAMVIQNPRYQVTQFGKPVTLSCSQTLNHNVMYWYQQKSSQAPKLLFHYYDKDFNNEADTPDNFQSRRPNTSFCFLDIRSPGLGDTAMYLCATSGLAGAGIYEQYFGPGTRLTVT.

The chain links TRBV5-1 to TRBJ2-7, with D hard to call. This CDR3 is 15 amino acids long. Germline loops: CDR1 SGHRS, CDR2 YFSETQ. V lost 0 bases, J lost 3 bases, and 13 bases lay in between. CDR3 coding DNA: TGCGCCAGCAGCTTGGCCGCCGCACAGATCTACGAGCAGTACTTC. It encodes CASSLAAAQIYEQYF.

The chain uses TRBV11-2 and TRBJ2-7; D may be TRBD1 (8 bases). CDR1 is SGHAT and CDR2 is FQNNGV in the germline V gene. The CDR3 is 16 residues long. V gave up 1 base and J gave up 3 bases, with 16 bases separating them. CDR3 amino acids: CASSLGGGTGSYEQYF. The DNA for the CDR3 is TGTGCCAGCAGCTTAGGGGGAGGGACAGGAAGCTACGAGCAGTACTTC.

This chain connects TRBV10-1 to TRBJ2-7, with 7 bases matching TRBD2. V lost 3 bases, J lost 2 bases, and 4 bases stayed unmatched. The CDR3 is made up of 14 amino acids. CDR1 and CDR2 (germline): WNHNN, SYGVQD (reference sequence). In DNA, the CDR3 is TGCGCCAGCAGTGAAGGGAGGGAACCCTACGAGCAGTACTTC. Translated: CASSEGREPYEQYF.

The chain recombines TRBV7-3 with TRBJ2-7; a possible D gene is TRBD2 (6 bases). Trimming took 0 bases from V and 10 from J, leaving 13 bases between them. CDR1 is SGHTA and CDR2 is FQGTGA in the germline V gene. The CDR3 loop spans 13 amino acids. The CDR3 nucleotides are TGTGCCAGCAGCTTAACGCGGGAAACGAGTCAGTACTTC. It encodes CASSLTRETSQYF.

The gene calls are TRBV6-5 and TRBJ2-3; 8 bases map to TRBD1. In germline, CDR1 is MNHEY, CDR2 SVGAGI. V trimming: 10 bases; J trimming: 0 bases; junction bases outside the gene matches: 3. The CDR3 is 13 residues long. In DNA, the CDR3 is TGTGCCACCCGGGACAGGAGCACAGATACGCAGTATTTT. Protein: CATRDRSTDTQYF.

The chain uses TRBV7-2 and TRBJ2-3; D is perhaps TRBD2 (6 bases). Germline V gene lookup returns CDR1 SGHTA and CDR2 FQGNSA. V shed 6 bases and J shed 0 bases, with 16 bases lying between them. This CDR3 region has 16 residues. CDR3 region: CASSTNSGYSTDTQYF. CDR3 bases: TGTGCCAGCAGTACAAATAGCGGATATAGCACAGATACGCAGTATTTT.

The gene calls are TRBV4-2 and TRBJ1-1, with a weak D call TRBD1 (5 bases). Trimming took off 1 base at V and 1 base at J, with 10 bases between the two ends. The germline V gene encodes CDR1 LGHNA and CDR2 YNFKEQ. The length of the CDR3 is 15 residues. The CDR3 region is CASSQVGEANTEAFF. The CDR3 nucleotides read TGTGCCAGCAGCCAAGTAGGGGAGGCGAACACTGAAGCTTTCTTT.

J is TRBJ2-7 and V is TRBV6-5, with a possible D match to TRBD1 (5 bases). CDR3 length equals 14 residues. Trimming shortened V by 5 bases and J by 4 bases, and 15 bases separated the two germline ends. Germline loops: CDR1 MNHEY, CDR2 SVGAGI. The CDR3 coding sequence is TGTGCCAGCAGTGATGTAGACAGATTTTACGAGCAGTACTTC. Amino acids: CASSDVDRFYEQYF.

The V gene is TRBV7-9, the J gene TRBJ1-1, with D unresolved. The CDR3 loop spans 13 amino acids. Between the trimmed V and J ends, which lost 7 bases and 4 bases, there was a span of 13 bases. Germline V CDR1 and CDR2: SEHNR, FQNEAQ (reference sequence). The chain's CDR3 is CASTFSGATEAFF. CDR3 DNA sequence: TGTGCCAGCACATTCTCGGGTGCCACTGAAGCTTTCTTT.

As concerns this clone: The junction and the germline gene differ at one end; a read error may be behind it. The chain employs TRBV5-4 and TRBJ2-3; 11 positions agree with TRBD2. Germline V gives CDR1 SGHNT, CDR2 YYREEE (reference sequence). This CDR3 region has 16 residues. The DNA for the CDR3 is TGTGCCAGCAGCTTGGTTACTAGCGGGAGCATAGATACGCAGTATTTT. It specifies CASSLVTSGSIDTQYF.

The chain has TRBV4-2 and TRBJ2-7; D call uncertain. Trimming shortened V by 1 base and J by 4 bases, and 11 bases separated the two germline ends. CDR1 is LGHNA and CDR2 is YNFKEQ in the germline V gene. The CDR3 sequence is 14 residues long. The CDR3 region is CASSQGPGIYEQYF. The CDR3 DNA is TGTGCCAGCAGCCAAGGACCAGGAATATACGAGCAGTACTTC.

The chain carries TRBV10-3 and TRBJ2-3; TRBD2 might be the D (6 bases). Looked up from germline, CDR1 is ENHRY and CDR2 is SYGVKD. The germline V and J ends were trimmed by 4 bases and 0 bases, with 11 bases remaining between them. The CDR3 spans 15 residues. CDR3 DNA: TGTGCCATCAGTGCCTTCGGGACTAGCACAGATACGCAGTATTTT. This codes for CAISAFGTSTDTQYF.

The V gene is TRBV12-2, the J gene TRBJ2-7; the table's TRBD1 call for D was not verified on the DNA. TRBV12-2 is an annotated pseudogene. CDR3 length equals 13 residues. The CDR3 region has the DNA TGTGCAAGTCGCTCCGAATTAGGACACGAGCAGTACGTC. Protein sequence: CASRSELGHEQYV.

The chain couples TRBV6-1 to TRBJ2-1; TRBD2 aligns across 12 bases. V gave up 11 bases and J gave up 3 bases; unmatched junction bases: 5. The CDR3 loop spans 14 amino acids. CDR1 and CDR2 from the germline V gene are MNHNS and SASEGT. DNA for the CDR3: TGTGCCGGCCGACTAGCGGGGGTCTACAATGAGCAGTTCTTC. Translation gives CAGRLAGVYNEQFF.

With respect to this clone: One end of the junction fails to match germline, which may point to a read error. The chain couples TRBV7-8 to TRBJ2-1; 8 bases line up with TRBD2. Per the germline V gene, CDR1 is SGHVS and CDR2 is FQNEAQ. The CDR3 contains 19 residues. The CDR3 loop is CASSSGGLGARFSYNEQFF. In DNA form, the CDR3 reads TGTGCCAGTAGCTCCGGGGGACTAGGGGCCCGATTCTCCTACAATGAGCAGTTCTTC.

The chain couples TRBV29-1 to TRBJ2-1; 8 bases align to TRBD2. The V gene's germline CDR1 is SQVTM and CDR2 ANQGSEA. The CDR3 is 17 amino acids. Unmatched junction bases numbered 13, after V lost 3 bases and J lost 3 bases. The CDR3 nucleotides are TGCAGCGTTGAGGACGGGAGGGCCGAGAGCCGCTACAATGAGCAGTTCTTC. It codes for CSVEDGRAESRYNEQFF.

The rearrangement joins TRBV30 to TRBJ1-1; D remains unclear. Germline CDR1 and CDR2: GTSNPN and SVGIG (reference sequence). This CDR3 contains 11 residues. The V and J ends lost 8 bases and 6 bases respectively, with 13 bases between them. CDR3 region: CANKNRAEAFF. The CDR3 bases are TGTGCCAACAAGAACCGGGCTGAAGCTTTCTTT.

The chain couples TRBV6-1 to TRBJ2-1; a weak D match, TRBD1 (6 bases). V was cut by 4 bases and J by 5 bases, with 9 bases left in between. This CDR3 comprises 13 residues. Germline lookup yields CDR1 MNHNS and CDR2 SASEGT. CDR3 nucleotide sequence: TGTGCCAGCAGTGCAGGGGTGGACAATGAGCAGTTCTTC. The encoded protein is CASSAGVDNEQFF.

The gene calls are TRBV6-1 and TRBJ1-4; 8 nucleotides line up with TRBD1. The CDR3 has 15 residues. Looked up from germline, CDR1 is MNHNS and CDR2 is SASEGT. The trim removed 6 bases at V and 3 bases at J, leaving 6 bases unmatched. In DNA form, the CDR3 reads TGTGCCAGCAGGCAGGGGGCGCGGGCTAATGAAAAACTGTTTTTT. Translating gives CASRQGARANEKLFF.

The rearrangement joins TRBV4-3 to TRBJ1-2, with TRBD1 matching 8 bases. The V segment lost 0 bases and the J segment 7 bases; nucleotides outside the gene matches: 7. The CDR3 is 15 residues long. The germline V gene encodes CDR1 LGHNA and CDR2 YSLEER. The CDR3 DNA sequence: TGCGCCAGCAGCCAAGACCGGGACAGGAGGTTTGGCTACACCTTC. Protein product: CASSQDRDRRFGYTF.

This rearrangement joins TRBV7-3 to TRBJ2-3; 8 positions match TRBD1. V lost 5 bases and J lost 3; bases outside the gene matches: 7. Germline V gene lookup returns CDR1 SGHTA and CDR2 FQGTGA. The CDR3 spans 15 residues. The CDR3 region is CASSASGGRTDTQYF. In nucleotides, the CDR3 is TGTGCCAGCAGCGCCTCAGGGGGCAGGACAGATACGCAGTATTTT.

The V and J genes are TRBV9 and TRBJ1-5, with TRBD1 identical over 9 bases. The V gene end was trimmed by 0 bases and the J gene end by 4 bases; junction bases not matched to a gene: 2. The CDR3 runs to 15 residues. Germline CDR1 SGDLS, CDR2 YYNGEE. The CDR3 is CASSVGTGVNQPQHF. The CDR3 coding sequence is TGTGCCAGCAGCGTAGGGACAGGGGTAAATCAGCCCCAGCATTTT.

The chain has TRBV7-6 and TRBJ2-1, with D tentatively TRBD2 (6 bases). Germline V gives CDR1 SGHVS, CDR2 FNYEAQ. The CDR3 covers 15 residues. V lost 2 bases and J 3 bases, leaving 11 bases between the germline ends. CDR3 bases: TGTGCCAGCAGCTTAACGATAGCGGACTACAATGAGCAGTTCTTC. Translated, it gives CASSLTIADYNEQFF.